This TCR beta chain was sequenced in a study of T-cell reconstitution after alpha-beta-depleted transplantation in children. This CDR3 is 15 amino acids long. CDR1 and CDR2 (germline): SEHNR, FQNEAQ (reference sequence). V was pared by 5 bases and J by 7 bases, with 9 bases of the junction left unmatched. Researchers prepared the TCRbeta library using unique molecular identifiers, the study reports. TCRdb analysed the PCR reads with MiXCR anew, one entry per CDR3 protein. This table holds around 180,000 distinct CDR3 sequences, more than 9.5% found once. The table lists this clonotype with a few counts.

The sample was PBMCs, taken before TCRalphabeta/CD19-depleted stem cell transplant. V and J are TRBV7-9 and TRBJ2-1; 9 bases map to TRBD2. The sequence came from a boy aged 2 to 10 with acute myeloid leukemia, due to receive a stem cell transplant. The CDR3 loop is CASSAQTSGTNEQFF. The CDR3 DNA reads as TGTGCCAGCAGCGCTCAGACTAGCGGCACAAATGAGCAGTTCTTC.